These T cell receptor beta chains were read from a single sample in a study of OX40 agonist ivuxolimab in advanced cancers. Produced via immunoSEQ multiplex PCR; TCRdb's table is partial and in-frame only. Of roughly 32,000 clones listed, about four fifths were seen once; the top ten hold 20% to 25%. The sample here was CD4+ or CD8+ T cells sorted from blood, taken in a trial of the OX40 agonist ivuxolimab. The receptors here all came from an adult with an advanced solid tumor such as melanoma, head and neck, liver or kidney cancer. Both conserved end residues are part of each CDR3. The D gene is left open where the match is weak. Rows may omit the clone size; those that give it use once, few, many or a size class.

TRBJ2-7 . TRBV27 16 . TGTGCCAGCAGTCCAATCCCCTCCGGGAGCGCCGACGAGCAGTACTTC CASSPIPSGSADEQYF
TRBJ2-7 once TRBV5-5 14 . TGTGCCAGCAGCTTGTCAGGGGACTCCTACGAGCAGTACTTC CASSLSGDSYEQYF
TRBJ1-4 . TRBV5-4 15 TRBD1 TGTGCCAGCAGCGTACAGGGGGCCGCGAAGGAAAAACTGTTTTTT CASSVQGAAKEKLFF
TRBJ2-3 few TRBV11-2 18 . TGTGCCAGCAGCCCGAACCGGGACCTAATTCCTAGCACAGATACGCAGTATTTT CASSPNRDLIPSTDTQYF
TRBJ2-2 . TRBV4-3 17 TRBD2 TGCGCCAGCAGCCAAGGGCTCGGGGGGGGCTGGCTCGGGGAGCTGTTTTTT CASSQGLGGGWLGELFF
TRBJ2-7 . TRBV27 15 TRBD1 TGTGCCAGCAGTTACTCCGGGACAGGGGGCTACGAGCAGTACTTC CASSYSGTGGYEQYF
TRBJ2-2 . TRBV29-1 13 . TGCAGCGTTAGTCTCGCGAACACCGGGGAGCTGTTTTTT CSVSLANTGELFF
TRBJ2-1 . TRBV19 17 TRBD2 TGTGCCAGTAGTATAGCCTCCGGGAGGGAGGGCCTGGATGAGCAGTTCTTC CASSIASGREGLDEQFF
TRBJ2-3 . TRBV27 17 . TGTGCCAGCAGTGTCCTCCGGACGCTAATGGGCACAGATACGCAGTATTTT CASSVLRTLMGTDTQYF
TRBJ2-3 once TRBV6-5 14 . TGTGCCAGCAGTTTGGGGGGTCGCACAGATACGCAGTATTTT CASSLGGRTDTQYF
TRBJ1-6 . TRBV4-1 15 . TGCGCCAGCAGGGGGGGGGAGGGTTATAATTCACCCCTCCACTTT CASRGGEGYNSPLHF
TRBJ2-6 . TRBV6-1 14 . TGTGCCAGCAGTATTCAGGGAGGGGCCAACGTCCTGACTTTC CASSIQGGANVLTF
TRBJ2-2 . TRBV5-1 17 TRBD1 TGCGCCAGCAGCTTGGCCGGGACAGGGGCGAACACCGGGGAGCTGTTTTTT CASSLAGTGANTGELFF
TRBJ1-3 . TRBV9 15 . TGTGCCAGCAGCGTCGGCGGGGGCTCTGGGAACACCATATATTTT CASSVGGGSGNTIYF
TRBJ2-1 . TRBV6-1 14 . TGTGCCAGCAGTGAATGGGGGGAATACAATGAGCAGTTCTTC CASSEWGEYNEQFF
TRBJ2-7 . TRBV5-4 13 . TGTGCCAGCAGCTTGGAGCAGGGGTACGAGCAGTACTTC CASSLEQGYEQYF
TRBJ2-1 once TRBV7-8 14 TRBD2 TGTGCCAGCAGCTTAGTGACCGGGGGGGTTGAGCAGTTCTTC CASSLVTGGVEQFF
TRBJ1-6 once TRBV23-1 14 TRBD1 TGCGCCAGCTTTGGGACAGCCTATAATTCACCCCTCCACTTT CASFGTAYNSPLHF
TRBJ1-5 . TRBV28 12 . TGTGCCAGCCAACTAAGCAATCAGCCCCAGCATTTT CASQLSNQPQHF
TRBJ1-5 . TRBV6-6 13 . TGTGCCAGCAGTTACGATGTAGGTCAGCCCCAGCATTTT CASSYDVGQPQHF
TRBJ1-5 once TRBV5-5 17 TRBD1 TGTGCCAGCAGCAAGACGGGGCTCAGGGGGTACAGTCAGCCCCAGCATTTT CASSKTGLRGYSQPQHF
TRBJ2-3 . TRBV6-6 14 TRBD2 TGTGCCAGCAGTCCCTTGGGGAGGGCAGATACGCAGTATTTT CASSPLGRADTQYF
TRBJ2-7 . TRBV11-2 14 . TGTGCCAGCAGCCCTGATGACAGTCCCTACGAGCAGTACTTC CASSPDDSPYEQYF
TRBJ2-1 . TRBV19 14 TRBD1 TGTGCCAGTCGACGGACAGGGGAACACAATGAGCAGTTCTTC CASRRTGEHNEQFF
TRBJ1-2 . TRBV6-6 15 . TGTGCCAGCAGTTATAGAGAGGGAGCTAACTATGGCTACACCTTC CASSYREGANYGYTF
TRBJ2-1 . TRBV7-8 14 . TGTGCCAGCAGCGCGGGACCTGGGAGGAATGAGCAGTTCTTC CASSAGPGRNEQFF
TRBJ1-6 . TRBV2 15 . TGTGCCAGCAGCGGAGTCGCCGTCTATAATTCACCCCTCCACTTT CASSGVAVYNSPLHF
TRBJ1-1 . TRBV4-1 14 . TGCGCCAGCAGCCAAGGCAGGGATTACACTGAAGCTTTCTTT CASSQGRDYTEAFF
TRBJ1-5 . TRBV6-5 16 . TGTGCCAGCAGTTACGGGGCGGGATATAGCAATCAGCCCCAGCATTTT CASSYGAGYSNQPQHF
TRBJ1-1 . TRBV2 12 . TGTGCCAGCAGACAGGCGAACACTGAAGCTTTCTTT CASRQANTEAFF
TRBJ1-1 once TRBV6-1 14 TRBD1 TGTGCCAGCAGGATGACAGGGGGCGCGGCTGAAGCTTTCTTT CASRMTGGAAEAFF
TRBJ2-1 few TRBV28 13 . TGTGCCAGCAGTCTGGGGACGGCGGGTGAGCAGTTCTTC CASSLGTAGEQFF
TRBJ2-1 . TRBV4-1 18 TRBD2 TGCGCCAGCAGCCAAAGGTTAGCGGGAGGGCCCGGGTACAATGAGCAGTTCTTC CASSQRLAGGPGYNEQFF
TRBJ1-2 . TRBV25-1 14 TRBD1 TGTGCCAGCAGTGACACGGACAGGAACTATGGCTACACCTTC CASSDTDRNYGYTF
TRBJ2-3 . TRBV9 16 . TGTGCCAGCAGCCCCGGGACGGCTCTTGGCCCAGATACGCAGTATTTT CASSPGTALGPDTQYF
TRBJ2-7 once TRBV29-1 14 TRBD1 TGCAGCGTTTTGGGACAGGGGGCCTCTGACGAGCAGTACTTC CSVLGQGASDEQYF
TRBJ1-5 once TRBV27 14 . TGTGCCAGCAGTTTCGGGGGGATTAATCAGCCCCAGCATTTT CASSFGGINQPQHF
TRBJ2-3 . TRBV10-2 15 . TGCGCCAGCAGTGAGTCGGTCCTGAGGAGGGATACGCAGTATTTT CASSESVLRRDTQYF
TRBJ1-1 . TRBV11-2 13 . TGTGCCAGCAGCTTAACAGGGAACACTGAAGCTTTCTTT CASSLTGNTEAFF
TRBJ2-1 . TRBV6-5 14 . TGTGCCAGCAGTTACACTTCCACCTACAATGAGCAGTTCTTC CASSYTSTYNEQFF
TRBJ1-1 . TRBV5-1 15 . TGCGCCAGCAGCTTGGACGTCAGGGAAGTCACTGAAGCTTTCTTT CASSLDVREVTEAFF